This T cell receptor beta chain was captured by sequencing in a study of blood T cell repertoires in COVID-19. Profiled with immunoSEQ multiplex PCR; TCRdb holds only in-frame clones, not every one. The sample contains around 150,000 clones, around 81% of which appear only once. This CDR3 has 15 residues. Germline V gene data show CDR1 as LGHNA and CDR2 as YNFKEQ. V lost 5 bases to trimming and J lost 7 bases; unmatched junction nucleotides: 8. Specimen: peripheral blood. This clonotype was sampled from a woman aged 45-65 years with acute or convalescent COVID-19. The chain is built from TRBV4-2 and TRBJ2-2; 9 positions match TRBD1. CDR3 bases: TGTGCCAGCAGCAGATTACAGGGGGCAGGCGGGGAGCTGTTTTTT. It is translated as CASSRLQGAGGELFF.